The 15 T cell receptor beta chains below all came from one sample that was sequenced in a study of OX40 agonist ivuxolimab in advanced cancers. Some clones are missing from TCRdb's copy, which holds only in-frame ones; the method was immunoSEQ multiplex PCR. The table lists some 73,000 clones, just over 85% of them singletons, with approximately 0.86% in the top ten. Here the sequenced sample was CD4+ or CD8+ T cells sorted from blood, taken in a trial of the OX40 agonist ivuxolimab. The receptors stem from an adult with an advanced solid tumor such as melanoma, head and neck, liver or kidney cancer.

The V and J genes are TRBV11-2 and TRBJ2-5; the D is unclear. V lost 1 base to trimming and J lost 4 bases, with 1 base between them. Germline V gives CDR1 SGHAT, CDR2 FQNNGV. The CDR3 is 11 amino acids. The CDR3 region has the DNA TGTGCCAGCAGCTTAGTAGAGACCCAGTACTTC. Amino acids: CASSLVETQYF.

The chain links TRBV5-4 to TRBJ1-3; D is undetermined. V lost 4 bases, J lost 0 bases, and 11 bases lay in between. The CDR3 length is 15 residues. CDR1 is SGHNT, CDR2 YYREEE, per germline (reference sequence). CDR3 coding DNA: TGTGCCAGCAGCCCGACGGACGACTCTGGAAACACCATATATTTT. Translation gives CASSPTDDSGNTIYF.

This chain links TRBV6-6 with TRBJ2-1, with D uncertain. Trimming pared 7 bases from V and 8 bases from J, leaving 15 bases between. This CDR3 contains 13 residues. CDR1 and CDR2 from the germline V gene are MNHNY and SVGAGI (reference sequence). The CDR3 DNA reads as TGTGCCAGCAAAGTCCGTCTCGCTGATGAGCAGTTCTTC. It codes for CASKVRLADEQFF.

This sequence joins TRBV19 and TRBJ2-7; a weak D match, TRBD2 (6 bases). This CDR3 spans 13 amino acids. Germline CDR1 and CDR2: LNHDA and SQIVND (reference sequence). Trimming shortened V by 5 bases and J by 6 bases, and 14 bases separated the two germline ends. The CDR3 here is CASSLLARTEQYF. The CDR3 DNA follows: TGTGCCAGTAGTCTGCTAGCGCGAACCGAGCAGTACTTC.

This clone was found once. V and J are TRBV6-5 and TRBJ2-3; 9 nucleotides agree with TRBD1. Germline CDR1 and CDR2: MNHEY and SVGAGI. J gave up 4 bases and V 2 bases, and 4 bases lay outside the gene matches. This CDR3 has 15 residues. The DNA of the CDR3 is TGTGCCAGCAGTTACCGGACAGGGGAGGCAGATACGCAGTATTTT. Translating it yields CASSYRTGEADTQYF.

The chain combines TRBV28 with TRBJ1-2; maybe TRBD1 (6 bases). Trimming shortened V by 5 bases and J by 4 bases, and 20 bases separated the two germline ends. Germline CDR1 is MDHEN and CDR2 is SYDVKM. The CDR3 extends over 16 amino acids. CDR3 coding DNA: TGTGCCAGCAGTGCCCCGGGTGGGGGGGCCGGCTATGGCTACACCTTC. This translates into CASSAPGGGAGYGYTF.

The chain combines TRBV7-2 with TRBJ1-2, with unresolved D. CDR1 is SGHTA and CDR2 is FQGNSA in the germline V gene. Between the trimmed V and J ends, which lost 5 bases and 8 bases, there was a span of 21 bases. This CDR3 has 15 amino acids. For the CDR3, the DNA is TGTGCCAGCAGCCAATACCTAACGGGAGACTTAGGCTACACCTTC. It yields the protein CASSQYLTGDLGYTF.

The chain combines TRBV6-5 with TRBJ1-1, with 9 nucleotides matching TRBD1. CDR3 size: 14 residues. Germline loops: CDR1 MNHEY, CDR2 SVGAGI. V was clipped by 6 bases and J by 4 bases; unmatched bases: 6. For the CDR3, the DNA is TGTGCCAGCAGACGACAGGGGGGAGTCACTGAAGCTTTCTTT. It translates to CASRRQGGVTEAFF.

The chain recombines TRBV2 with TRBJ2-3; TRBD1 matches 10 bases. From germline, CDR1 is SNHLY and CDR2 FYNNEI. The ends lost 4 bases at V and 4 bases at J; junction bases unmatched: 5. The length of the CDR3 is 15 residues. Written as DNA, the CDR3 is TGTGCCAGCAGTGGACAGGGGGCCGGCCCAGATACGCAGTATTTT. Encoded protein: CASSGQGAGPDTQYF.

V is TRBV18 and J is TRBJ2-3, with D hard to call. From germline, CDR1 is KGHSH and CDR2 LQKENI. Trimming removed 1 base from V and 3 bases from J, with 11 bases in between. This CDR3 region has 15 residues. This CDR3 is CASSPLALETDTQYF. The CDR3 DNA reads TGTGCCAGCTCACCACTAGCCTTGGAGACAGATACGCAGTATTTT.

The chain uses TRBV28 and TRBJ2-1, with D perhaps given as TRBD1 or TRBD2 (5 bases each). Trimming removed 8 bases at V and 5 bases at J, with 19 bases between. Germline V CDR1 and CDR2: MDHEN, SYDVKM. The CDR3 sequence is 15 residues long. CDR3 coding DNA: TGTGCCAGCCGAACTACCTCCCCGGGGCACAATGAGCAGTTCTTC. Amino acids: CASRTTSPGHNEQFF. Complete variable domain (other parts from reference TRBV28 and TRBJ2-1): DVKVTQSSRYLVKRTGEKVFLECVQDMDHENMFWYRQDPGLGLRLIYFSYDVKMKEKGDIPEGYSVSREKKERFSLILESASTNQTSMYLCASRTTSPGHNEQFFGPGTRLTVL.

Notes on this clone: This CDR3 is also generated by other DNA sequences in the sample. The chain employs TRBV5-1 and TRBJ2-5; D gene unclear. The germline V gene encodes CDR1 SGHRS and CDR2 YFSETQ. This CDR3 has 11 residues. V shed 5 bases and J shed 1 base, with 3 bases lying between them. CDR3 amino acids: CASSFQETQYF. In nucleotides, the CDR3 is TGCGCCAGCAGTTTCCAAGAGACCCAGTACTTC.

The chain couples TRBV7-9 to TRBJ2-1, with a tentative D call TRBD1 (5 bases). V lost 2 bases, J lost 12 bases, and 8 bases lay in between. Germline V gives CDR1 SEHNR, CDR2 FQNEAQ (reference sequence). CDR3 length: 11 residues. CDR3 residues: CASSLSDRQFF. The CDR3 region has the DNA TGTGCCAGCAGCTTATCAGACAGGCAGTTCTTC.

The J gene is TRBJ2-6, the V gene TRBV30; D is undetermined. The germline V gene encodes CDR1 GTSNPN and CDR2 SVGIG (reference sequence). CDR3 length: 13 amino acids. Trimming shortened V by 0 bases and J by 2 bases, and 2 bases separated the two germline ends. The CDR3 bases are TGTGCCTGGAGTGTACCTGGGGCCAACGTCCTGACTTTC. It translates to CAWSVPGANVLTF. Together with reference TRBV30 and TRBJ2-6, the CDR3 gives the full variable domain: SQTIHQWPATLVQPVGSPLSLECTVEGTSNPNLYWYRQAAGRGLQLLFYSVGIGQISSEVPQNLSASRPQDRQFILSSKKLLLSDSGFYLCAWSVPGANVLTFGAGSRLTVL.

The V gene is TRBV4-3, the J gene TRBJ2-7, with D perhaps TRBD1 (5 bases). Between the trimmed V and J ends, which lost 0 bases and 1 base, there was a span of 13 bases. CDR3 length equals 16 residues. CDR1 is LGHNA, CDR2 YSLEER, per germline. The CDR3 DNA is TGCGCCAGCAGCCAAGAGCTGCACAGGTCATCCTACGAGCAGTACTTC. It codes for CASSQELHRSSYEQYF.